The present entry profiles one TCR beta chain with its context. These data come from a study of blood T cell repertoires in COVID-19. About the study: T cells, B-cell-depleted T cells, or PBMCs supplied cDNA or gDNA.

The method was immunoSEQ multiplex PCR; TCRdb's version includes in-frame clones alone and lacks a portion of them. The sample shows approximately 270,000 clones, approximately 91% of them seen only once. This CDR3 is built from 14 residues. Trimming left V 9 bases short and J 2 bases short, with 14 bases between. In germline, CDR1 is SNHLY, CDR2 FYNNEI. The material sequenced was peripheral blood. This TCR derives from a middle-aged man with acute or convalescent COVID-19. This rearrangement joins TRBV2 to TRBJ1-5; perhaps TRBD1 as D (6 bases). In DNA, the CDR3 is TGTGCCAGTTCAAACAGGGTTGGCAATCAGCCCCAGCATTTT. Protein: CASSNRVGNQPQHF.